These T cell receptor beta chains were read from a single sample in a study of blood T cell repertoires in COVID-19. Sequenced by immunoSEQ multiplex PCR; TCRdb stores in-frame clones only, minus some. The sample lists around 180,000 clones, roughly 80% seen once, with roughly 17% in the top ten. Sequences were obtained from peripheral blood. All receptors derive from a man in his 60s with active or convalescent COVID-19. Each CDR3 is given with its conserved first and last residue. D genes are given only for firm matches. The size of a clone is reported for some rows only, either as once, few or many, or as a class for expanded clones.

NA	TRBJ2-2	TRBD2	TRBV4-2	TGTGCCAGCAGCCACCCCTTAGCCCTAGCGGGTCCCTCCAACACCGGGGAGCTGTTTTTT	CASSHPLALAGPSNTGELFF
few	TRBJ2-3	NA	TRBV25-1	TGTGCCAGCCTTGACGACAGGTCCGGAGATACGCAGTATTTT	CASLDDRSGDTQYF
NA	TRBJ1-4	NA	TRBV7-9	TGTGCCAGCAGCTTATTTGGGGGCGATGAAAAACTGTTTTTT	CASSLFGGDEKLFF
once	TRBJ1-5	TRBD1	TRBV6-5	TGTGCCAGCATGACAGGACAGGGAGGCAATCAGCCCCAGCATTTT	CASMTGQGGNQPQHF
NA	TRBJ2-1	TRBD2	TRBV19	TGTGCCAGTACAGGCGGGAGTCGCCTGGGTGAGCAGTTCTTC	CASTGGSRLGEQFF
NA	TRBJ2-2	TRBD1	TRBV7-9	TGTGCCAGCAGACCGGACAGGGTCTACACCGGGGAGCTGTTTTTT	CASRPDRVYTGELFF
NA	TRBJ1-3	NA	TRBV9	TGTGCCAGCAGCCCTATCGGAGGGCACGGAAACACCATATATTTT	CASSPIGGHGNTIYF
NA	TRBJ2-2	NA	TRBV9	TGTGCCAGCAGCGTAGCTATCAACACCGGGGAGCTGTTTTTT	CASSVAINTGELFF
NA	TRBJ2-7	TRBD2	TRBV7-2	TGTGCCAGCAGCTTAGCGGGAGGGCCCACCGAGCAGTACTTC	CASSLAGGPTEQYF
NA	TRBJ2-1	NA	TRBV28	TGTGCCAGCAGTTTAGGCGGGGTGAGGAATGAGCAGTTCTTC	CASSLGGVRNEQFF
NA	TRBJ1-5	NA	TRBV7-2	TGTGCCAGCAGCTTAAACAGGGACGGCAATCAGCCCCAGCATTTT	CASSLNRDGNQPQHF
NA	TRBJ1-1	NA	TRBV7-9	TGTGCCAGCACCTCCGGCGGGAACACTGAAGCTTTCTTT	CASTSGGNTEAFF
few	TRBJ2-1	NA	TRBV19	TGTGCCAGTAGTATCCCCTTCCCGGGACCAGGGGCCTACAATGAGCAGTTCTTC	CASSIPFPGPGAYNEQFF
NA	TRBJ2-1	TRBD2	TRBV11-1	TGTGCCAGCAGCTTAGCGACTAGCGGGAGATTAAGGGAGCAGTTCTTC	CASSLATSGRLREQFF
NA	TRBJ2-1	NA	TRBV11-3	TGTGCCAGCAGCCGCGACGCGGACTTCAATGAGCAGTTCTTC	CASSRDADFNEQFF
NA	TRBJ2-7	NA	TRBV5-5	TGTGCCAGCAGGAGGGGACTCCAGCCCTCCGAGCAGTACTTC	CASRRGLQPSEQYF
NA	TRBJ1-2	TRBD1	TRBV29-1	TGCAGCGTTGAAGATCAGGGGGCGGATGGCTACACCTTC	CSVEDQGADGYTF
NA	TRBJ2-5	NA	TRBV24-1	TGTGCCACCAGTGAACCACTAGATTTAGAGACCCAGTACTTC	CATSEPLDLETQYF
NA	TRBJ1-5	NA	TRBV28	TGTGCCAGCAGTTTATTCGACACGCGCCTCAATCAGCCCCAGCATTTT	CASSLFDTRLNQPQHF
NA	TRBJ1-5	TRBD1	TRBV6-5	TGTGCCAGCAGTAAGACAGGGGATGGGGCGCCCCAGCATTTT	CASSKTGDGAPQHF
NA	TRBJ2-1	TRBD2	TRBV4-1	TGCGCCAGCAGCCAAGACTCCTCTAGCGGGACCTACAATGAGCAGTTCTTC	CASSQDSSSGTYNEQFF
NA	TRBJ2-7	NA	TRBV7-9	TGTGCCAGCAGCCTCCCAAGGGGCCGGAGTTCCGATTCCTACGAGCAGTACTTC	CASSLPRGRSSDSYEQYF
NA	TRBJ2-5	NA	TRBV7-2	TGTGCCAGCAGTCGTGACAGGCAAGAGACCCAGTACTTC	CASSRDRQETQYF
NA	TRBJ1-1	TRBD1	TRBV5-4	TGTGCCAGCAGCTACCCCGGACAGGCGGACACTGAAGCTTTCTTT	CASSYPGQADTEAFF
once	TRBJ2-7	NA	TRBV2	TGTGCCAGCAGGGAGGGGTTGGGGGAGCAGTACTTC	CASREGLGEQYF
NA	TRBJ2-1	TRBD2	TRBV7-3	TGTGCCAGCAGCTTACGAACTAGCGGGAGGGCCAATGAGCAGTTCTTC	CASSLRTSGRANEQFF
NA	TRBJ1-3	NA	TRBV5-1	TGCGCCAGCAGCTTGGTGGGCCCTGGAAACACCATATATTTT	CASSLVGPGNTIYF
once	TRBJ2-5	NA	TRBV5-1	TGCGCCAGCAGAAACGGCGGGATGGGCGAGACCCAGTACTTC	CASRNGGMGETQYF
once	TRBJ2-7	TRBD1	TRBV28	TGTGCCAGCAGTCCAACCGGGACAGGGGAGGAGGAGCAGTACTTC	CASSPTGTGEEEQYF
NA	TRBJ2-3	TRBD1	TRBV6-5	TGTGCCAGCAGTACAACAGGGGGCACAGATACGCAGTATTTT	CASSTTGGTDTQYF
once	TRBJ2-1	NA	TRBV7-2	TGTGCCAGCAGCCCCCGTGGGCTCGGGAGCTCCTACAATGAGCAGTTCTTC	CASSPRGLGSSYNEQFF
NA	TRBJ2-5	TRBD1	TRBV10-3	TGTGCCATCAGGGGGGACAGGGGAGAGACCCAGTACTTC	CAIRGDRGETQYF
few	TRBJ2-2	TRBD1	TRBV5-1	TGCGCCAGCAGCTTCCCCGGACAGGGTGGAACCGGGGAGCTGTTTTTT	CASSFPGQGGTGELFF
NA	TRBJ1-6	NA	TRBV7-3	TGTGCCAGCAGCCCCTCGAGGGATTCACCCCTCCACTTT	CASSPSRDSPLHF
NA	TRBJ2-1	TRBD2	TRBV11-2	TGTGCCAGCAGCTTCGGACTAGCGGGTAATGAGCAGTTCTTC	CASSFGLAGNEQFF
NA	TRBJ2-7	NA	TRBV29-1	TGCAGCGCCTATATTGCAAGGGGCGCGAAAGAGCAGTACTTC	CSAYIARGAKEQYF
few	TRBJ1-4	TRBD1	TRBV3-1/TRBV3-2	TGTGCCAGCAGCTTAAGGACAGGGGGCATGAATAATGAAAAACTGTTTTTT	CASSLRTGGMNNEKLFF
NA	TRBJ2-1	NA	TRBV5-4	TGTGCCAGCAGCCCCGCATTACATAGGAGCTCCTACAATGAGCAGTTCTTC	CASSPALHRSSYNEQFF
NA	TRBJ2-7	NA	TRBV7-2	TGTGCCAGCAGCTTACAGGGGAATTTGTACGAGCAGTACTTC	CASSLQGNLYEQYF
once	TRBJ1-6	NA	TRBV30	TGTGCCTGGACCTCTACGGGGACTGGCGGTTCACCCCTCCACTTT	CAWTSTGTGGSPLHF
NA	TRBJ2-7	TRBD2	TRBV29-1	TGCAGCGTTGTAATATACAGCGGGATGGTATCCTACGAGCAGTACTTC	CSVVIYSGMVSYEQYF
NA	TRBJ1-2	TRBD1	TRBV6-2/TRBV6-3	TGTGCCAGCAGCCCACAGGGGGTGAGTGGCTACACCTTC	CASSPQGVSGYTF
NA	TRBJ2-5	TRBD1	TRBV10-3	TGTGCCATCAGTGTGGACAGGGTGGAAGAGACCCAGTACTTC	CAISVDRVEETQYF
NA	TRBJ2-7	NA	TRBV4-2	TGTGCCAGCAGCCCAGGGGGGACGGTCTCCGAGCAGTACTTC	CASSPGGTVSEQYF